This TCR beta chain was captured by sequencing in a study of T cells after yellow fever vaccination. Germline V CDR1 and CDR2: MDHEN, SYDVKM. This CDR3 is built from 14 residues. V gave up 8 bases and J gave up 3 bases, with 15 bases separating them. This clonotype came up many times. Its matching antigen is unknown. The study made its TCR cDNA through 5'RACE template switching. That step introduced a universal primer site along with UMIs. In TCRdb, the 5' RACE reads were re-called with MiXCR into one record per CDR3 protein. Of approximately 240,000 distinct CDR3 sequences in the sample, about 3.9% were seen once. Study-level results: Among all clonotypes, a small share was observed in both CD4 and CD8 compartments. The secondary response was weaker but peaked faster, day 5 versus 15.

The rearrangement links TRBV28 to TRBJ2-3; D may correspond to TRBD1 or TRBD2 (6 bases each). The sequence was collected from a man between 18 and 29 years old who received the YFV17D yellow fever vaccine. The sequenced sample was PBMCs, obtained 15 days after the yellow fever booster vaccination. CDR3 nucleotides: TGTGCCAGCCTAGGTGGGGGGCAGACAGATACGCAGTATTTT. Translating it yields CASLGGGQTDTQYF.